This passage covers 27 T cell receptor beta chains from one sample sequenced in a study of cytomegalovirus exposure and HLA in healthy donors. A multiplex PCR was run with 60 Vbeta primers and 13 Jbeta primers. The method was immunoSEQ multiplex PCR; TCRdb's version includes in-frame clones alone and lacks a portion of them. The data show about 94,000 clones, 50% to 75% seen once. Specimen: PBMCs. All receptors derive from a man aged 25-45 years in good health and CMV-seronegative.

The chain couples TRBV2 to TRBJ2-1; D unresolved. The CDR3 is 12 residues long. Germline CDR1 SNHLY, CDR2 FYNNEI. V was cut by 7 bases and J by 9 bases, with 13 bases left in between. CDR3 loop: CASTPVRGEQFF. DNA for the CDR3: TGTGCCAGCACCCCGGTGCGAGGTGAGCAGTTCTTC.

The rearrangement links TRBV12-5 to TRBJ2-3; D gene unclear. The ends were cut back, 1 base at V and 10 bases at J, with 15 bases in the middle. CDR3 length equals 14 residues. The germline V gene encodes CDR1 LGHNT and CDR2 FRNRAP. CDR3 amino acids: CASGLGAARSAQYF. The CDR3 region has the DNA TGTGCTAGTGGTTTGGGGGCAGCCCGATCGGCGCAGTATTTT. Together with reference TRBV12-5 and TRBJ2-3, the CDR3 gives the full variable domain: DARVTQTPRHKVTEMGQEVTMRCQPILGHNTVFWYRQTMMQGLELLAYFRNRAPLDDSGMPKDRFSAEMPDATLATLKIQPSEPRDSAVYFCASGLGAARSAQYFGPGTRLTVL.

This sequence joins TRBV4-3 and TRBJ1-2; tentative D call: TRBD1 (6 bases). V was clipped by 0 bases and J by 4 bases, with 12 bases between them. The CDR3 is 15 residues long. CDR1 is LGHNA, CDR2 YSLEER, per germline. Written as DNA, the CDR3 is TGCGCCAGCAGCCAAGATGTCAGGGGCAGCTATGGCTACACCTTC. Translated, it gives CASSQDVRGSYGYTF.

The genes are TRBV5-6 and TRBJ1-6; the match to TRBD1 covers 7 bases. The CDR3 consists of 14 residues. V lost 4 bases to trimming and J lost 10 bases; unmatched junction nucleotides: 8. The germline V gene encodes CDR1 SGHDT and CDR2 YYEEEE. The CDR3 DNA reads as TGTGCCAGCAGCCTAAGGGGGCGAGGGTCACCCCTCCACTTT. As protein: CASSLRGRGSPLHF.

The sample holds a few counts of this clone. The genes are TRBV5-1 and TRBJ2-1; 7 bases fit TRBD1. Losses at the gene ends were 5 bases for V and 8 bases for J; bases not matched to a gene: 4. Looked up from germline, CDR1 is SGHRS and CDR2 is YFSETQ. This CDR3 contains 12 residues. In DNA, the CDR3 is TGCGCCAGCAGTAGGGACAGCTATGAGCAGTTCTTC. The encoded protein is CASSRDSYEQFF.

The V gene is TRBV7-2, the J gene TRBJ2-3, with TRBD1 matching 7 bases. The CDR3 consists of 15 residues. Per the germline V gene, CDR1 is SGHTA and CDR2 is FQGNSA. V gave up 4 bases and J gave up 3 bases; unmatched junction bases: 7. For the CDR3, the DNA is TGTGCCAGCAGCTGGGACAGAATAACTACAGATACGCAGTATTTT. Protein: CASSWDRITTDTQYF.

With regard to this clone: The CDR3 end shows no conserved phenylalanine or tryptophan, and so a read error is likely. No DNA is shown, since the ends of the CDR3 on it are uncertain; the CDR3 is the one TCRdb lists. The chain joins TRBV6-1 to TRBJ1-1; no check of the table's D call, TRBD1, against the DNA was made. Per the germline V gene, CDR1 is MNHNS and CDR2 is SASEGT. The CDR3 is made up of 9 amino acids, end residues included. This CDR3 reads CASSGTGEL.

As DNA, the CDR3 is TGTGCCAGCAGTTTAGGAGGGGGCAGGGAGTATGGCTACACCTTC. This translates into CASSLGGGREYGYTF. This rearrangement joins TRBV27 to TRBJ1-2, with 7 bases that match TRBD1. The V and J ends lost 2 bases and 5 bases, in that order; junction bases with no gene match: 8. Per germline, CDR1 MNHEY and CDR2 SMNVEV (reference sequence). This CDR3 is 15 amino acids long.

Only a few counts were recorded for this clone. V usage is TRBV4-1 and J usage is TRBJ2-2; 7 bases match TRBD1. J was trimmed by 4 bases and V by 4 bases; bases with no gene match: 6. This CDR3 has 15 residues. Germline V gene lookup returns CDR1 MGHRA and CDR2 YSYEKL. The CDR3 DNA reads as TGCGCCAGCAGCCCTTTGACAGGGATCACCGGGGAGCTGTTTTTT. Encoded protein: CASSPLTGITGELFF.

In this sample, this clone turned up a few times. This rearrangement joins TRBV5-6 to TRBJ2-1; 14 bases map to TRBD2. V was pared by 4 bases and J by 10 bases, with 10 bases of the junction left unmatched. In germline, CDR1 is SGHDT, CDR2 YYEEEE. CDR3 length: 16 amino acids. The CDR3 nucleotides read TGTGCCAGCAGCCACCTTGGGACTAGCGGGAGACTCGAGCAGTTCTTC. Its translation: CASSHLGTSGRLEQFF.

This chain links TRBV5-1 with TRBJ2-5, with 7 bases matching TRBD1. Germline V lookup: CDR1 SGHRS, CDR2 YFSETQ. Unmatched junction bases numbered 1, after V lost 4 bases and J lost 1 base. This CDR3 region has 13 residues. The CDR3 sequence is CASSGDSQETQYF. CDR3 coding DNA: TGCGCCAGCAGCGGGGACAGCCAAGAGACCCAGTACTTC.

A few counts support this clone. The sample carries other DNA sequences with the same CDR3. The genes are TRBV7-2 and TRBJ1-5; TRBD1 is a possible D gene (6 bases). The length of the CDR3 is 13 residues. Trimming took off 5 bases at V and 4 bases at J, with 9 bases between the two ends. Germline loops: CDR1 SGHTA, CDR2 FQGNSA. Here the CDR3 DNA reads TGTGCCAGCAGCCTCAGGGGTAATCAGCCCCAGCATTTT. Protein sequence: CASSLRGNQPQHF.

The V gene is TRBV5-8, the J gene TRBJ2-7, with 10 nucleotides matching TRBD1. CDR3 length: 14 amino acids. V was pared by 0 bases and J by 5 bases, with 2 bases of the junction left unmatched. Germline assignment: CDR1 SGHTS and CDR2 YDEGEE. The chain's CDR3 is CASSLGGTGDEQYF. CDR3 bases: TGTGCCAGCAGCTTGGGAGGGACAGGGGACGAGCAGTACTTC.

The chain uses TRBV19 and TRBJ2-5, with 9 bases lining up with TRBD2. The CDR3 consists of 16 residues. Germline trimming cut 1 base from V and 0 bases from J; bases unmatched to any gene: 3. The germline CDR1 and CDR2 sequences are LNHDA and SQIVND (reference sequence). CDR3 residues: CASSIGLAENQETQYF. The CDR3 nucleotides are TGTGCCAGTAGTATAGGACTAGCGGAGAACCAAGAGACCCAGTACTTC.

This rearrangement joins TRBV19 to TRBJ2-2; 7 nucleotides align to TRBD1. Looked up from germline, CDR1 is LNHDA and CDR2 is SQIVND (reference sequence). The CDR3 length is 13 residues. J lost 1 base, V lost 9 bases, and 2 bases had no gene match. The CDR3 DNA follows: TGTGCCAGCAGGACAGGGAACACCGGGGAGCTGTTTTTT. It translates to CASRTGNTGELFF.

V gene TRBV2 combines with J gene TRBJ2-7; D is possibly TRBD2 (6 bases). This CDR3 region has 10 residues. Germline V gene data show CDR1 as SNHLY and CDR2 as FYNNEI. Trimming took 8 bases from V and 6 from J, leaving 8 bases between them. The CDR3 region is CASGGSEQYF. The DNA of the CDR3 is TGTGCCAGCGGGGGGTCCGAGCAGTACTTC.

J is TRBJ2-3 and V is TRBV7-8, with TRBD2 matching over 7 bases. V dropped 5 bases and J dropped 1; count of bases not matched to a gene: 3. CDR3 size: 14 residues. CDR1 SGHVS and CDR2 FQNEAQ come from the germline V gene. The CDR3 region is CASSGAGGTDTQYF. In nucleotides, the CDR3 is TGTGCCAGCAGCGGCGCGGGGGGCACAGATACGCAGTATTTT.

This chain joins TRBV6-6 and TRBJ2-5; no clear D. CDR1 MNHNY and CDR2 SVGAGI come from the germline V gene (reference sequence). V lost 0 bases, J lost 5 bases, and 10 bases lay in between. The CDR3 is 14 residues long. This CDR3 is CASSYSALGETQYF. For the CDR3, the DNA is TGTGCCAGCAGTTACTCGGCTCTCGGGGAGACCCAGTACTTC.

As concerns this clone: Additional DNA sequences in this sample encode the identical CDR3. This chain joins TRBV28 and TRBJ2-5; the D gene is possibly TRBD2 (6 bases). Germline V gives CDR1 MDHEN, CDR2 SYDVKM. The CDR3 runs 12 residues. The ends were cut back, 6 bases at V and 3 bases at J, with 8 bases in the middle. CDR3 bases: TGTGCCAGCAGGGCGGGAAAAGAGACCCAGTACTTC. Amino acid sequence: CASRAGKETQYF.

This clone has just one count. The V and J genes are TRBV5-1 and TRBJ2-5, with a weak D call TRBD2 (6 bases). Gene TRBJ2-7 matches the end of the DNA better, so the J call may be wrong. There are 12 residues in the CDR3. From germline, CDR1 is SGHRS and CDR2 YFSETQ. The CDR3 protein is CASRAEGYEQYF. CDR3 DNA sequence: TGCGCCAGCAGGGCGGAGGGGTACGAGCAGTACTTC.

The CDR3, as DNA: TGTGCCAGCAGCGTAGAAATTGGGCTTCCCTACAATGAGCAGTTCTTC. Its protein is CASSVEIGLPYNEQFF. The chain joins TRBV9 to TRBJ2-1; the D is unclear. Germline V gene sequence: CDR1 SGDLS, CDR2 YYNGEE. Between the trimmed V and J ends, which lost 0 bases and 2 bases, there was a span of 12 bases. This CDR3 contains 16 residues.

Only one count was recorded for this clone. The chain employs TRBV18 and TRBJ2-7; tentative D call: TRBD2 (5 bases). The CDR3 covers 13 residues. From germline, CDR1 is KGHSH and CDR2 LQKENI. V gave up 5 bases and J gave up 2 bases, with 10 bases separating them. CDR3 bases: TGTGCCAGCTCAGGAGGCAGACCCTACGAGCAGTACTTC. Its translation is CASSGGRPYEQYF.

This sequence joins TRBV4-1 and TRBJ2-7, with D tentatively TRBD1 (5 bases). The V end lost 4 bases, the J end lost 3 bases, and 7 bases lay between the germline ends. This CDR3 region has 12 residues. The V gene's germline CDR1 is MGHRA and CDR2 YSYEKL. In DNA form, the CDR3 reads TGCGCCAGCAGCCCAGACAGCTACGAGCAGTACTTC. It is translated as CASSPDSYEQYF.

The gene calls are TRBV5-1 and TRBJ2-6; 7 nucleotides match TRBD1. V lost 2 bases, J lost 1 base, and 12 bases stayed unmatched. CDR1 SGHRS and CDR2 YFSETQ come from the germline V gene. The CDR3 has 19 residues. CDR3: CASSLEGQQLGSGANVLTF. CDR3 in DNA: TGCGCCAGCAGCTTAGAGGGACAGCAGTTAGGGTCTGGGGCCAACGTCCTGACTTTC.

The chain uses TRBV5-4 and TRBJ1-1; D not resolved. This CDR3 is built from 13 residues. CDR1 SGHNT and CDR2 YYREEE come from the germline V gene (reference sequence). Trimming pared 4 bases from V and 0 bases from J, leaving 7 bases between. The CDR3 bases are TGTGCCAGCAGCCTTCTCTTGAACACTGAAGCTTTCTTT. Encoded protein: CASSLLLNTEAFF.

V and J are TRBV10-2 and TRBJ2-2, with 8 bases that match TRBD2. V lost 3 bases and J lost 7; bases outside the gene matches: 7. The CDR3 totals 15 residues. From germline, CDR1 is WSHSY and CDR2 SAAADI. The CDR3: CASSEPGLVIGELFF. CDR3 in DNA: TGCGCCAGCAGTGAACCGGGACTAGTCATCGGGGAGCTGTTTTTT.

The chain joins TRBV7-2 to TRBJ2-2; D not certain. The CDR3 has 14 amino acids. V was pared by 1 base and J by 5 bases, with 8 bases between. The germline gives CDR1 SGHTA, CDR2 FQGNSA. In DNA, the CDR3 is TGTGCCAGCAGCTTAGTAGCTCGGACCGGGGAGCTGTTTTTT. Encoded protein: CASSLVARTGELFF.